Listed below are T cell receptor beta chains from one sample, sequenced in a study of human T cells and chemical hapten exposure. TCRdb analysed the RACE reads with MiXCR anew, one entry per CDR3 protein. The profile shows 350,000 to 400,000 distinct CDR3 sequences, roughly 6.3% of them singletons. Here the sequenced sample was whole blood, taken in connection with sensitization to the hapten diphenylcyclopropenone (DPC). These receptor sequences come from a woman younger than 35 with alopecia areata. Some clones in this sample may be carry-over from other donors' samples. Each CDR3 is given with its conserved first and last residue. A D gene is named only where the DNA matches it firmly. Size is stated for part of the rows, as once, few or many counts, or as a class when the clone is expanded.

abundance: .
d_gene: .
len: 16
j_gene: TRBJ1-3
v_gene: TRBV2
CDR3nt: TGTGCCAGCAGTGAAGCCCCGGGGAGCTCTGGAAACACCATATATTTT
CDR3aa: CASSEAPGSSGNTIYF

abundance: .
d_gene: .
len: 13
j_gene: TRBJ2-7
v_gene: TRBV20-1
CDR3nt: TGCAGTGTAGCTACAGTATTCCCCAACGAGCAGTACTTC
CDR3aa: CSVATVFPNEQYF

abundance: many
d_gene: .
len: 12
j_gene: TRBJ1-1
v_gene: TRBV20-1
CDR3nt: TGCAGTGCTAGGGAAGGGAACACTGAAGCTTTCTTT
CDR3aa: CSAREGNTEAFF

abundance: many
d_gene: TRBD1
len: 12
j_gene: TRBJ1-2
v_gene: TRBV29-1
CDR3nt: TGCAGCGTTGAACCACAGGGGGTTGGTCTCACCTTC
CDR3aa: CSVEPQGVGLTF

abundance: many
d_gene: .
len: 11
j_gene: TRBJ2-7
v_gene: TRBV14
CDR3nt: TGTGCCAGCAGCCAAGCCCGCGAGCAGTACTTC
CDR3aa: CASSQAREQYF

abundance: few
d_gene: .
len: 16
j_gene: TRBJ2-3
v_gene: TRBV7-8
CDR3nt: TGTGCCAGCAGCGCCCCCGTAGGACGCCTCGCAGATACGCAGTATTTT
CDR3aa: CASSAPVGRLADTQYF

abundance: many
d_gene: .
len: 14
j_gene: TRBJ2-3
v_gene: TRBV12-3/TRBV12-4
CDR3nt: TGTGCCAGCAGCTTTAACGGGGCGACAGATACGCAGTATTTT
CDR3aa: CASSFNGATDTQYF

abundance: many
d_gene: .
len: 13
j_gene: TRBJ1-1
v_gene: TRBV5-5
CDR3nt: TGTGCCAGCAGCAACGGACGAAACACTGAAGCTTTCTTT
CDR3aa: CASSNGRNTEAFF

abundance: many
d_gene: TRBD1
len: 16
j_gene: TRBJ2-3
v_gene: TRBV5-1
CDR3nt: TGCGCCAGCAGCCCTGGACAGGGGGCTTCAGTGGATACGCAGTATTTT
CDR3aa: CASSPGQGASVDTQYF

abundance: few
d_gene: TRBD1
len: 13
j_gene: TRBJ1-2
v_gene: TRBV5-1
CDR3nt: TGCGCCAGCAGCTTTTACAGGGGTAATGGCTACACCTTC
CDR3aa: CASSFYRGNGYTF

abundance: few
d_gene: TRBD1
len: 17
j_gene: TRBJ1-1
v_gene: TRBV5-1
CDR3nt: TGCGCCAGCAGCTTGGGACCTACCGGGACAGGGACCCCGAAGGCTTTCTTT
CDR3aa: CASSLGPTGTGTPKAFF

abundance: many
d_gene: TRBD1
len: 15
j_gene: TRBJ2-3
v_gene: TRBV6-5
CDR3nt: TGTGCCAGCAGTGATAACAGGGGATTCACAGATACGCAGTATTTT
CDR3aa: CASSDNRGFTDTQYF

abundance: many
d_gene: .
len: 14
j_gene: TRBJ1-1
v_gene: TRBV6-2/TRBV6-3
CDR3nt: TGTGCCAGCAGTTACTCGGGGGCTGACACTGAAGCTTTCTTT
CDR3aa: CASSYSGADTEAFF

abundance: many
d_gene: .
len: 17
j_gene: TRBJ2-3
v_gene: TRBV28
CDR3nt: TGTGCCAGCAGTCCTCCCGAGGGCGGGGCCCACCGTGACACGCAGTATTTT
CDR3aa: CASSPPEGGAHRDTQYF

abundance: .
d_gene: TRBD2
len: 15
j_gene: TRBJ2-5
v_gene: TRBV27
CDR3nt: TGTGCCAGCAGTTCACCTAGCGGGGCCCAAGAGACCCAGTACTTC
CDR3aa: CASSSPSGAQETQYF

abundance: few
d_gene: TRBD2
len: 15
j_gene: TRBJ2-1
v_gene: TRBV7-2
CDR3nt: TGTGCCAGCAGCTTAGTCGCGGGGGGTTCTCTTGAGCAGTTCTTC
CDR3aa: CASSLVAGGSLEQFF

abundance: many
d_gene: .
len: 14
j_gene: TRBJ1-5
v_gene: TRBV7-8
CDR3nt: TGTGCCAGCAGCTTACAGGCGGGCAATCAGCCCCAGCATTTT
CDR3aa: CASSLQAGNQPQHF

abundance: many
d_gene: .
len: 15
j_gene: TRBJ1-1
v_gene: TRBV7-2
CDR3nt: TGTGCCAGCAGCCCCACCTTTTACTCCGGGACTGAAGCTTTCTTT
CDR3aa: CASSPTFYSGTEAFF

abundance: .
d_gene: .
len: 13
j_gene: TRBJ2-2
v_gene: TRBV3-1
CDR3nt: TGTGCCAGCAGCCCACTAGCTTCTGGGGAGCTGTTTTTT
CDR3aa: CASSPLASGELFF

abundance: .
d_gene: TRBD1
len: 13
j_gene: TRBJ2-3
v_gene: TRBV2
CDR3nt: TGTGCCAGCACCATGGAGACAGGGGAGTTCCAGTATTTT
CDR3aa: CASTMETGEFQYF

abundance: many
d_gene: .
len: 14
j_gene: TRBJ1-3
v_gene: TRBV20-1
CDR3nt: TGCAGTGCTAGAAGACGGGAAGCTGGAAACACCATATATTTT
CDR3aa: CSARRREAGNTIYF

abundance: many
d_gene: TRBD1
len: 15
j_gene: TRBJ1-1
v_gene: TRBV7-2
CDR3nt: TGTGCCAGCAGCCTACACAGGGGGCCCGGGACTGAAGCTTTCTTT
CDR3aa: CASSLHRGPGTEAFF

abundance: .
d_gene: .
len: 15
j_gene: TRBJ1-1
v_gene: TRBV20-1
CDR3nt: TGCAGTGCTCCGGACAGCTCAGAACATGGCACTGAAGCTTTCTTT
CDR3aa: CSAPDSSEHGTEAFF

abundance: .
d_gene: .
len: 14
j_gene: TRBJ1-5
v_gene: TRBV15
CDR3nt: TGTGCCACCAGCAACGGACAGCTCAATCAGCCCCAGCATTTT
CDR3aa: CATSNGQLNQPQHF

abundance: .
d_gene: TRBD2
len: 14
j_gene: TRBJ2-7
v_gene: TRBV9
CDR3nt: TGTGCCAGCAACAGCGGGACTCCCGGTTACGAGCAGTACTTC
CDR3aa: CASNSGTPGYEQYF

abundance: many
d_gene: .
len: 14
j_gene: TRBJ1-4
v_gene: TRBV5-1
CDR3nt: TGCGCCAGCAGTCTTCGGGACACCAATGAAAAACTGTTTTTT
CDR3aa: CASSLRDTNEKLFF

abundance: many
d_gene: .
len: 14
j_gene: TRBJ2-3
v_gene: TRBV29-1
CDR3nt: TGCAGCGTTGAGGGGGGGGCATTCACAGATACGCAGTATTTT
CDR3aa: CSVEGGAFTDTQYF

abundance: few
d_gene: TRBD1
len: 15
j_gene: TRBJ2-5
v_gene: TRBV7-2
CDR3nt: TGTGCCAGCAGCTCCCTACAGGGGGGTCAAGAGACCCAGTACTTC
CDR3aa: CASSSLQGGQETQYF

abundance: few
d_gene: .
len: 18
j_gene: TRBJ2-3
v_gene: TRBV5-1
CDR3nt: TGCGCCAGCAGCTTGGCTCGCGGGCCTGAAAAGGGCACAGATACGCAGTATTTT
CDR3aa: CASSLARGPEKGTDTQYF

abundance: few
d_gene: .
len: 14
j_gene: TRBJ2-5
v_gene: TRBV4-2
CDR3nt: TGTGCCAGCAGCCAAGATCCGGAGGGAGAGACCCAGTACTTC
CDR3aa: CASSQDPEGETQYF

abundance: many
d_gene: TRBD1
len: 13
j_gene: TRBJ1-2
v_gene: TRBV6-1
CDR3nt: TGTGCCAGCCGTGGGACAGGTTATTATGGCTACACCTTC
CDR3aa: CASRGTGYYGYTF

abundance: few
d_gene: TRBD2
len: 15
j_gene: TRBJ2-7
v_gene: TRBV11-1
CDR3nt: TGTGCCAGCAGCGACCTAGCGGGGCGCTCCTACGAGCAGTACTTC
CDR3aa: CASSDLAGRSYEQYF

abundance: .
d_gene: .
len: 12
j_gene: TRBJ1-5
v_gene: TRBV20-1
CDR3nt: TGCAGTGCTAGAGATCCGAATCAGCCCCAGCATTTT
CDR3aa: CSARDPNQPQHF

abundance: .
d_gene: .
len: 13
j_gene: TRBJ2-3
v_gene: TRBV29-1
CDR3nt: TGCAGCGTTGATGGGGGGGCCACAGATACGCAGTATTTT
CDR3aa: CSVDGGATDTQYF

abundance: many
d_gene: TRBD1
len: 14
j_gene: TRBJ1-2
v_gene: TRBV5-1
CDR3nt: TGCGCCAGCAGTCCTGGGGGACAGGCCTATGGCTACACCTTC
CDR3aa: CASSPGGQAYGYTF

abundance: many
d_gene: .
len: 14
j_gene: TRBJ1-1
v_gene: TRBV6-5
CDR3nt: TGTGCCAGCAGTTACTCTTACAGGGAGACCGAAGCTTTCTTT
CDR3aa: CASSYSYRETEAFF

abundance: many
d_gene: TRBD1
len: 14
j_gene: TRBJ1-1
v_gene: TRBV29-1
CDR3nt: TGCTTGATCTGGACAGGGAGAACGAACACTGAAGCTTTCTTT
CDR3aa: CLIWTGRTNTEAFF

abundance: .
d_gene: .
len: 15
j_gene: TRBJ1-4
v_gene: TRBV7-6
CDR3nt: TGTGCCAGCAGCTTATGGGGGGGGCTGAATGAAAAACTGTTTTTT
CDR3aa: CASSLWGGLNEKLFF

abundance: many
d_gene: .
len: 13
j_gene: TRBJ2-3
v_gene: TRBV27
CDR3nt: TGTGCCACTTCGCCGGACGGCACAGATACGCAGTATTTT
CDR3aa: CATSPDGTDTQYF

abundance: few
d_gene: .
len: 18
j_gene: TRBJ1-1
v_gene: TRBV6-1
CDR3nt: TGTGCCAGCAGCTCCTTCTGGGGCTATCCCCCCCTGAACACTGAAGCTTTCTTT
CDR3aa: CASSSFWGYPPLNTEAFF

abundance: few
d_gene: .
len: 13
j_gene: TRBJ2-3
v_gene: TRBV6-2/TRBV6-3
CDR3nt: TGTGCCAGCAGTTACTGGATTTCGGATACGCAGTATTTT
CDR3aa: CASSYWISDTQYF

abundance: few
d_gene: .
len: 14
j_gene: TRBJ2-7
v_gene: TRBV10-3
CDR3nt: TGTGCCATCAGTGGGAAAGACAGTTCCTACGAGCAGTACTTC
CDR3aa: CAISGKDSSYEQYF

abundance: few
d_gene: TRBD1
len: 14
j_gene: TRBJ2-3
v_gene: TRBV12-3/TRBV12-4
CDR3nt: TGTGCCAGCAGACCCAGACAGGGTGGAGATACGCAGTATTTT
CDR3aa: CASRPRQGGDTQYF

abundance: .
d_gene: .
len: 15
j_gene: TRBJ2-3
v_gene: TRBV7-9
CDR3nt: TGTGCCAGCAGCCAAGGTCGGACAAGCACAGATACGCAGTATTTT
CDR3aa: CASSQGRTSTDTQYF

abundance: .
d_gene: .
len: 14
j_gene: TRBJ1-1
v_gene: TRBV3-1
CDR3nt: TGTGCCAGCAGCCGTGGGAAAATGAACACTGAAGCTTTCTTT
CDR3aa: CASSRGKMNTEAFF

abundance: many
d_gene: .
len: 11
j_gene: TRBJ1-1
v_gene: TRBV6-5
CDR3nt: TGTGCCAGCAGTTACGCAGCGCAAGCTTTCTTT
CDR3aa: CASSYAAQAFF

abundance: few
d_gene: TRBD2
len: 15
j_gene: TRBJ2-7
v_gene: TRBV7-2
CDR3nt: TGTGCCAGCAGCATACTAGCGGGGGGGCAGCACGAGCAGTACTTC
CDR3aa: CASSILAGGQHEQYF

abundance: .
d_gene: TRBD1
len: 21
j_gene: TRBJ1-3
v_gene: TRBV4-3
CDR3nt: TGCGCCAGCAGCCAAGGGGTAGGGACAGGGGGCCTAACTGCCTCTGGAAACACCATATATTTT
CDR3aa: CASSQGVGTGGLTASGNTIYF

abundance: few
d_gene: .
len: 15
j_gene: TRBJ1-5
v_gene: TRBV7-9
CDR3nt: TGTGCCAGCAGCCAGGGAGGGGGGCAGGATCAGCCCCAGCATTTT
CDR3aa: CASSQGGGQDQPQHF

abundance: .
d_gene: TRBD2
len: 15
j_gene: TRBJ2-2
v_gene: TRBV14
CDR3nt: TGTGCCAGCAGAAGAGCGGGGGTGAACACCGGGGAGCTGTTTTTT
CDR3aa: CASRRAGVNTGELFF

abundance: few
d_gene: .
len: 13
j_gene: TRBJ1-2
v_gene: TRBV6-2/TRBV6-3
CDR3nt: TGTGCCAGCAGTGATGGACTGAACTATGGCTACACCTTC
CDR3aa: CASSDGLNYGYTF

abundance: few
d_gene: .
len: 12
j_gene: TRBJ2-3
v_gene: TRBV20-1
CDR3nt: TGCAGTGCTGGGCCTCTCACAGATACGCAGTATTTT
CDR3aa: CSAGPLTDTQYF

abundance: .
d_gene: .
len: 14
j_gene: TRBJ1-2
v_gene: TRBV6-5
CDR3nt: TGTGCCAGCAGAAGAGGAACAGGGTACTATGGCTACACCTTC
CDR3aa: CASRRGTGYYGYTF

abundance: many
d_gene: TRBD1
len: 16
j_gene: TRBJ1-1
v_gene: TRBV6-5
CDR3nt: TGTGCCAGCAGTTACGGGACAGGGGATGGGTCGTCTGAAGCTTTCTTT
CDR3aa: CASSYGTGDGSSEAFF

abundance: many
d_gene: .
len: 13
j_gene: TRBJ1-1
v_gene: TRBV10-3
CDR3nt: TGTGCCATCGGGGCAGGAGTGAACACTGAAGCTTTCTTT
CDR3aa: CAIGAGVNTEAFF

abundance: many
d_gene: .
len: 19
j_gene: TRBJ1-5
v_gene: TRBV21-1
CDR3nt: TGTGCCAGCAGCAGAGAGCTCGCGGGGCAGCCGTTATTCAATCAGCCCCAGCATTTT
CDR3aa: CASSRELAGQPLFNQPQHF